This TCR beta chain was identified in a study of neurological immune-mediated disorders. This clonotype has a count of ten or more. This CDR3 has 13 amino acids. Trimming removed 3 bases from V and 6 bases from J; junction bases left unmatched: 1. Germline loops: CDR1 DFQATT, CDR2 SNEGSKA (reference sequence). In TCRdb, the 5' RACE reads were re-called with MiXCR into one record per CDR3 protein. Of under 75,000 distinct CDR3 sequences in the sample, roughly 5% were seen once. The receptor comes from a human donor with multiple sclerosis. The donor label of this sample is uncertain. V usage is TRBV20-1 and J usage is TRBJ2-4, with 11 bases matching TRBD2. Sequenced input: PBMCs. The CDR3, as DNA: TGCAGTGCTAGCCTAGCGGGGGGAAACATTCAGTACTTC. Translation gives CSASLAGGNIQYF.